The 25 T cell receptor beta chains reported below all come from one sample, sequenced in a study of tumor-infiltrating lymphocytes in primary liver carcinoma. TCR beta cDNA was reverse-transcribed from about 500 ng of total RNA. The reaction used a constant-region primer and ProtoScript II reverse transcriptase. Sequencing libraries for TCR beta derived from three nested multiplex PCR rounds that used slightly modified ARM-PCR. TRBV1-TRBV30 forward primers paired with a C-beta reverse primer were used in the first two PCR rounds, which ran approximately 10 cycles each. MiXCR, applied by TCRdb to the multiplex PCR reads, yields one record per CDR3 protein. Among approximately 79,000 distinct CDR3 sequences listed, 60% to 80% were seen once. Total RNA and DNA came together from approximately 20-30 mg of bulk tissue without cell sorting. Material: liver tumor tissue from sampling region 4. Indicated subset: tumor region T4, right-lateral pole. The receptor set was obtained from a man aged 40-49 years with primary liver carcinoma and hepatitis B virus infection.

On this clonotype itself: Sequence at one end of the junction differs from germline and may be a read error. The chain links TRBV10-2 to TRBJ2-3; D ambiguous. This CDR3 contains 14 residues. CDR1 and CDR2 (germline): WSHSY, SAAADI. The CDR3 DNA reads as TGCGCCAGTTCAGCCTTATTAGGCACGGATACGCAGTATTTT. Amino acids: CASSALLGTDTQYF.

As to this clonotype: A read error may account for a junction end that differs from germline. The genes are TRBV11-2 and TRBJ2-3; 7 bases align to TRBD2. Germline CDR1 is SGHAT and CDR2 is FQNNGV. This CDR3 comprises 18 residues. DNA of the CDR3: TGTACCAGCAGCTTAACTGCTAGCGGAAGGGCGGGGCGAGATACGCAGTTTTTT. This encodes CTSSLTASGRAGRDTQFF.

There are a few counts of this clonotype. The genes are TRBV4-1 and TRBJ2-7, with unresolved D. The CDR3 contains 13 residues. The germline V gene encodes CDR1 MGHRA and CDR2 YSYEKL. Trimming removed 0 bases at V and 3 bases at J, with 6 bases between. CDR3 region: CASSQDRNYEQYF. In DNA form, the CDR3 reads TGCGCCAGCAGCCAAGATCGGAACTACGAGCAGTACTTC.

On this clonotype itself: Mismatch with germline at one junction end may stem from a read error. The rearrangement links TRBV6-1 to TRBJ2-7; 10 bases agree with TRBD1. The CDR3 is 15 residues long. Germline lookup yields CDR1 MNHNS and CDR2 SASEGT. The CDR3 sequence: CASSEAPGQGYEQCF. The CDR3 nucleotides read TGTGCCAGCAGTGAAGCCCCGGGACAGGGGTACGAGCAGTGTTTC.

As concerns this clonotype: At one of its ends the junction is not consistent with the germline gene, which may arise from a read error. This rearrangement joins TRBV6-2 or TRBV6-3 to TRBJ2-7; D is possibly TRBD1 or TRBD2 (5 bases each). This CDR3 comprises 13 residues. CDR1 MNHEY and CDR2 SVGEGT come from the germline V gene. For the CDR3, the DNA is TGTGCCAGCAGTTACCGGGGCCCCCACGAGCAGCACTTC. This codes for CASSYRGPHEQHF.

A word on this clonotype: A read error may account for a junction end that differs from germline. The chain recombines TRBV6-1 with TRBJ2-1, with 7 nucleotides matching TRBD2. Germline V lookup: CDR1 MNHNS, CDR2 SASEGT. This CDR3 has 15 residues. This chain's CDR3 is CVSSKLVSGYNEQFF. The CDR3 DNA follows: TGTGTCAGCAGTAAATTGGTTAGCGGGTATAATGAGCAGTTCTTC.

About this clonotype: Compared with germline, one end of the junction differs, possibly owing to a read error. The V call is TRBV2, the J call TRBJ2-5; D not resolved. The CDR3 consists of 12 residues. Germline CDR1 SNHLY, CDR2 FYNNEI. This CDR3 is CTSSPSGETQYF. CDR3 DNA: TGTACCAGCAGTCCCTCGGGTGAGACCCAGTACTTC.

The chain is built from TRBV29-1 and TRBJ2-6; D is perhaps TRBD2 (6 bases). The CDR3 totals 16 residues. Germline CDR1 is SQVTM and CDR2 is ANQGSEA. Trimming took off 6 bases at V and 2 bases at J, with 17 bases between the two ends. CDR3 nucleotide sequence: TGCAGCGTCCCCGCGGGACGCGACCCTGGGGCCAACGTCCTGACTTTC. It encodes CSVPAGRDPGANVLTF. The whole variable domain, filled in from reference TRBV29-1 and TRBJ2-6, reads SAVISQKPSRDICQRGTSLTIQCQVDSQVTMMFWYRQQPGQSLTLIATANQGSEATYESGFVIDKFPISRPNLTFSTLTVSNMSPEDSSIYLCSVPAGRDPGANVLTFGAGSRLTVL.

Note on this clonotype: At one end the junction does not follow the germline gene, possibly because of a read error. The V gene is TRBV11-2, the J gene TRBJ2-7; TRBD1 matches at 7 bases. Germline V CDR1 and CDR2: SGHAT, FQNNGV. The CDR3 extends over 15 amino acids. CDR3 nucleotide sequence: TGTGCCAGCAGCTTTGTAGGGGGCCTCTGCTACGAACAGTACTTC. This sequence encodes CASSFVGGLCYEQYF.

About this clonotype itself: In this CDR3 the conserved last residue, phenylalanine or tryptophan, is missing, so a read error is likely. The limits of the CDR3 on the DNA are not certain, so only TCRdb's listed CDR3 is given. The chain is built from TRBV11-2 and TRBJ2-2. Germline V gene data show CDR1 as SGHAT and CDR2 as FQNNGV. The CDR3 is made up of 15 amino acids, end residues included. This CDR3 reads CASSLLRADTGELFS.

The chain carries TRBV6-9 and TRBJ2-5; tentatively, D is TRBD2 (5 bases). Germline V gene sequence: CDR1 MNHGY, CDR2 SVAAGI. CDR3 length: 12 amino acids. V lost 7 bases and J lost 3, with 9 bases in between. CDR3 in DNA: TGTGCCAGCATTCAGAGGGAAGAGACCCAGTACTTC. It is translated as CASIQREETQYF.

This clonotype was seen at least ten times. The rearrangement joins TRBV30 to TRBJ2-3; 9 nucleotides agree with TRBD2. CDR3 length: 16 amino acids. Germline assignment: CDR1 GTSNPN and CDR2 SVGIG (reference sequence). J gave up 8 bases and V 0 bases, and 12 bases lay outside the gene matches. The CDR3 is CAWSVGDSSGSGTQYF. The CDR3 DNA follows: TGTGCCTGGAGTGTAGGAGACAGTAGCGGGAGTGGTACGCAGTATTTT.

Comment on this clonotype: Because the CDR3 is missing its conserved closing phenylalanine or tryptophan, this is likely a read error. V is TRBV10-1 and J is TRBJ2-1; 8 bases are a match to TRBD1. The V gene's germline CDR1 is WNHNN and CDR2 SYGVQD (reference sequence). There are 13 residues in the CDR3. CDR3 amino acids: CANSGQGYNKQFL. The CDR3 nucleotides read TGCGCCAACAGTGGACAGGGCTACAATAAGCAGTTCCTC.

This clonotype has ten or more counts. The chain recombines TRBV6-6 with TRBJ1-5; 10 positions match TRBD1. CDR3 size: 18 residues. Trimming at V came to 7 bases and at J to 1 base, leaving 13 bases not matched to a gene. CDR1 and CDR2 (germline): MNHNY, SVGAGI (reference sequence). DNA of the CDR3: TGTGCCAGCACCTCCCCTCAGACAGGGGGCGGGAGCAATCAGCCCCAGCATTTT. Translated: CASTSPQTGGGSNQPQHF.

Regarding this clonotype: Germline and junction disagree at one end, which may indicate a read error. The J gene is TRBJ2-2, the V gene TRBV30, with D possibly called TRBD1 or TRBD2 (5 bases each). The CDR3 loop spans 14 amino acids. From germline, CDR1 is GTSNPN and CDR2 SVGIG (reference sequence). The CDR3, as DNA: TGTGCCTGGGATGGACAAACCCTCATCGGGGAGCAGTTTTTT. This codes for CAWDGQTLIGEQFF.

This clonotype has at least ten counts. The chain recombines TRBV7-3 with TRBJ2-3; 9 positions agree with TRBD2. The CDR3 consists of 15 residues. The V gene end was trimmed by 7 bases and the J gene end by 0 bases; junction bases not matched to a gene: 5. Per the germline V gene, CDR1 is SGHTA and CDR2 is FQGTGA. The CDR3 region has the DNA TGTGCCAGCACCAAAACTAGCGGGAGCACAGATACGCAGTATTTT. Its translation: CASTKTSGSTDTQYF.

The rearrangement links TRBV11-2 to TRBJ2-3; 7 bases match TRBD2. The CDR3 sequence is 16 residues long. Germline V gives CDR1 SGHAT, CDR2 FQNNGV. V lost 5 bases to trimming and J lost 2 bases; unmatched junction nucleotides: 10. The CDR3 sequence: CASSPPASGDTDTQYF. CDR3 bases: TGTGCCAGCAGCCCCCCGGCTAGCGGCGACACAGATACGCAGTATTTT.

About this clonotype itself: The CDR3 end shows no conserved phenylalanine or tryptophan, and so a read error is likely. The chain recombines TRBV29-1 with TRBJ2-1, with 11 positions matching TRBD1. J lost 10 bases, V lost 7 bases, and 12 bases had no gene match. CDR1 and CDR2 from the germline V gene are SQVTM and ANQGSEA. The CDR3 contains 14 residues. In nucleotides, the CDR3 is TGCAGCGGATTGCCGGGACAGGGGGTGGGCGAGCAGTTCTCC. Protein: CSGLPGQGVGEQFS.

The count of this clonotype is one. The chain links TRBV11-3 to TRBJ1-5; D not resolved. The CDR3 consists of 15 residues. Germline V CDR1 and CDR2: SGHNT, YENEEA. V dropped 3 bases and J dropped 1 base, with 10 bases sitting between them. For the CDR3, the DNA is TGTGCCAGCAGCTTCCAGACCGCCAGCAATCAGCCCCAGCATTTT. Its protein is CASSFQTASNQPQHF.

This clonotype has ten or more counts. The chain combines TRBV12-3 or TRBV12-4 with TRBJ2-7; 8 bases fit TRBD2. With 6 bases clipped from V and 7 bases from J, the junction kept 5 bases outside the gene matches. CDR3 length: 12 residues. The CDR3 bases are TGTGCCAGCAGCGGACTAGCTTGGGAGCAGTACTTC. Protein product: CASSGLAWEQYF.

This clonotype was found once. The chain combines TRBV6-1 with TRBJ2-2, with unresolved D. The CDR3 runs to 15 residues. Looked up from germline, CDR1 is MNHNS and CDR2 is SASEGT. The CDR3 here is CFSSPLGGSTGELFF. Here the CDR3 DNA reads TGTTTCAGCAGTCCCTTGGGCGGAAGCACCGGGGAGCTGTTTTTT.

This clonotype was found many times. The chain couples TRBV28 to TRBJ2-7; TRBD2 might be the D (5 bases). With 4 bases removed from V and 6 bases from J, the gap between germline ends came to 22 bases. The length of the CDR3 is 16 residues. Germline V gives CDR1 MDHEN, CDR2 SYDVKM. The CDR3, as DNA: TGTGCCAGCAGTTCCCAAATGTTCTCCCGAGGGTTCGAGCAGTACTTC. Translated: CASSSQMFSRGFEQYF.

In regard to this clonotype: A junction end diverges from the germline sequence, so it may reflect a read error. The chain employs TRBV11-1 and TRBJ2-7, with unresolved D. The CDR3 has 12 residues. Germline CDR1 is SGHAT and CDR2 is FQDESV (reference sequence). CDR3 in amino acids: CASSLAGTKQQF. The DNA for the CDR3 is TGTGCCAGCAGCTTAGCGGGAACAAAACAGCAGTTC.

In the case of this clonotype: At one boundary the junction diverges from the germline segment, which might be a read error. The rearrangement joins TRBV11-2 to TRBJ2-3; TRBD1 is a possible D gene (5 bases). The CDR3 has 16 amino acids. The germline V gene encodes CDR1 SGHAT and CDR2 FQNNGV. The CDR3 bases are TGTCCCAGCTGCTTAGATGTGTGGGGCCTCACAGATACGCAGTATTTT. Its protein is CPSCLDVWGLTDTQYF.

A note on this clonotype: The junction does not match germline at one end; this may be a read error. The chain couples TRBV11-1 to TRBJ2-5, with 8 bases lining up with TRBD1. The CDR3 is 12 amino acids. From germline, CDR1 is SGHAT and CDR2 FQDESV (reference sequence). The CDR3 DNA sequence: TGCGCCAGCGGACAGGGACATGAGACCCAGTACTTT. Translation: CASGQGHETQYF.